The next 27 T cell receptor beta chains were all read from a single sample in a study of CD8 T cells in Susac syndrome. RNA in amounts of about 0.5 to 1 ug was reverse transcribed with random hexamers. In TCRdb, the immunoSEQ multiplex PCR reads were re-called with MiXCR into one record per CDR3 protein. The sample consists of over 200,000 distinct CDR3 sequences, 95% of them appearing once. Sequenced input: CD4+ T cells from PBMCs. The receptors here all came from a human donor with multiple sclerosis.

The CDR3 DNA follows: TGCAGCGTTGAAGTCAGCCTCAATCAGCCCCAGCATTTT. Amino acid sequence: CSVEVSLNQPQHF. This rearrangement joins TRBV29-1 to TRBJ1-5; no clear D gene. CDR3 length equals 13 residues. V dropped 1 base and J dropped 3 bases, with 7 bases sitting between them. The V gene's germline CDR1 is SQVTM and CDR2 ANQGSEA.

J is TRBJ2-1 and V is TRBV30; 7 bases agree with TRBD2. After removal of 2 bases from V and 12 bases from J, the junction contained 19 bases not matched to a gene. Germline V gene data show CDR1 as GTSNPN and CDR2 as SVGIG (reference sequence). The length of the CDR3 is 16 residues. In DNA, the CDR3 is TGTGCCTGGAGTATGGGGGAGGACACCAGCGGGGTTCGGCAGTTCTTC. As protein: CAWSMGEDTSGVRQFF.

The chain joins TRBV9 to TRBJ2-5; tentative D call: TRBD1 (5 bases). Germline CDR1 and CDR2: SGDLS and YYNGEE. This CDR3 contains 14 residues. Trimming took 4 bases from V and 4 from J, leaving 14 bases between them. DNA for the CDR3: TGTGCCAGCAGCAATCCAGGGTCGGGAGAGACCCAGTACTTC. Protein product: CASSNPGSGETQYF.

In this sample, this clonotype turned up once. Sequence at one end of the junction differs from germline and may be a read error. The chain carries TRBV15 and TRBJ2-7; 8 nucleotides agree with TRBD1. Germline V CDR1 and CDR2: LNHNV, YYDKDF (reference sequence). This CDR3 spans 15 amino acids. The CDR3 nucleotides are TGTGCCACCAGCAGAGGACAGGGGTCCTCCCACGAGCAGTACTTC. It is translated as CATSRGQGSSHEQYF.

The chain carries TRBV5-6 and TRBJ1-2; unclear D gene. Trimming stripped 1 base from V and 3 bases from J, with 1 base between. The CDR3 is 11 amino acids. Per the germline V gene, CDR1 is SGHDT and CDR2 is YYEEEE. CDR3 in amino acids: CASSLYYGYTF. CDR3 coding DNA: TGTGCCAGCAGCTTGTACTATGGCTACACCTTC.

This chain links TRBV30 with TRBJ1-6; 8 positions match TRBD1. The trim removed 2 bases at V and 4 bases at J, leaving 7 bases unmatched. The CDR3 loop spans 16 amino acids. Looked up from germline, CDR1 is GTSNPN and CDR2 is SVGIG (reference sequence). The CDR3 protein is CAWSTNDRGYNSPLHF. The CDR3, as DNA: TGTGCCTGGAGTACCAACGACAGGGGTTATAATTCACCCCTCCACTTT.

This chain links TRBV7-9 with TRBJ2-1; D ambiguous. Germline CDR1 and CDR2: SEHNR and FQNEAQ (reference sequence). The CDR3 sequence is 10 residues long. Deletions cut 5 bases from V and 12 bases from J, with 8 bases between. The CDR3 nucleotides are TGTGCCAGCAGCCAATGGGTGCAGTTCTTC. It codes for CASSQWVQFF.

This chain connects TRBV20-1 to TRBJ1-6; D might be TRBD1 (5 bases). The length of the CDR3 is 14 residues. Germline-derived CDR1 and CDR2 are DFQATT and SNEGSKA (reference sequence). The germline V and J ends were trimmed by 8 bases and 6 bases, with 17 bases remaining between them. This chain's CDR3 is CSTLREVGNSPLHF. DNA of the CDR3: TGCAGTACCCTCAGGGAAGTTGGTAATTCACCCCTCCACTTT.

V usage is TRBV7-9 and J usage is TRBJ1-2; no firm D call. CDR1 is SEHNR, CDR2 FQNEAQ, per germline (reference sequence). Between the trimmed V and J ends, which lost 1 base and 4 bases, there was a span of 7 bases. The length of the CDR3 is 13 residues. This chain's CDR3 is CASSLVAAYGYTF. In nucleotides, the CDR3 is TGTGCCAGCAGCTTAGTCGCGGCCTATGGCTACACCTTC.

The chain joins TRBV27 to TRBJ1-1; 7 bases line up with TRBD1. The CDR3 is 14 amino acids. The ends lost 7 bases at V and 1 base at J; junction bases unmatched: 6. Germline V gene data show CDR1 as MNHEY and CDR2 as SMNVEV (reference sequence). The CDR3 coding sequence is TGTGCCAGCAAACCAGGGACAGCGAACACTGAAGCTTTCTTT. This gives the protein CASKPGTANTEAFF.

This clonotype showed up just once. This chain links TRBV7-8 with TRBJ2-1; no reliable D call. Per germline, CDR1 SGHVS and CDR2 FQNEAQ. The CDR3 extends over 10 amino acids. CDR3 nucleotide sequence: TGTGCAGTTAACCGGGATGAGCAGTTCTTC. Encoded protein: CAVNRDEQFF. Together with reference TRBV7-8 and TRBJ2-1, the CDR3 gives the full variable domain: GAGVSQSPRYKVAKRGQDVALRCDPISGHVSLFWYQQALGQGPEFLTYFQNEAQLDKSGLPSDRFFAERPEGSVSTLKIQRTQQEDSAVYLCAVNRDEQFFGPGTRLTVL.

The rearrangement links TRBV29-1 to TRBJ2-5; D possibly corresponds to TRBD2 (6 bases). V was shortened by 3 bases and J by 5 bases, with 7 bases between the two germline ends. The CDR3 is 11 residues long. Germline V CDR1 and CDR2: SQVTM, ANQGSEA. The CDR3 is CSVEAGETQYF. CDR3 nucleotide sequence: TGCAGCGTTGAGGCGGGGGAGACCCAGTACTTC.

This clonotype was observed once. This chain links TRBV12-3 or TRBV12-4 with TRBJ2-7; D is perhaps TRBD2 (7 bases). Trimming shortened V by 2 bases and J by 1 base, and 15 bases separated the two germline ends. This CDR3 is 16 amino acids long. CDR3 in amino acids: CASSLFRGAPSYEQYF. CDR3 DNA sequence: TGTGCCAGCAGTTTATTTCGGGGGGCGCCTTCCTACGAGCAGTACTTC.

This chain links TRBV2 with TRBJ2-5; no clear D gene. This CDR3 is built from 9 residues. The germline V and J ends were trimmed by 8 bases and 5 bases, with 3 bases remaining between them. CDR1 and CDR2 from the germline V gene are SNHLY and FYNNEI. The CDR3 here is CASGETQYF. CDR3 nucleotides: TGTGCCAGCGGCGAGACCCAGTACTTC.

This sequence joins TRBV29-1 and TRBJ1-1; D might be TRBD1 (5 bases). CDR3 size: 14 residues. Germline loops: CDR1 SQVTM, CDR2 ANQGSEA. The germline V and J ends were trimmed by 7 bases and 1 base, with 16 bases remaining between them. CDR3 coding DNA: TGCAGCGCCACCGCGGGGGGTCCGAACACTGAAGCTTTCTTT. Amino acids: CSATAGGPNTEAFF.

The V and J genes are TRBV19 and TRBJ1-1; 10 bases align to TRBD1. The germline gives CDR1 LNHDA, CDR2 SQIVND (reference sequence). Trimming took 5 bases from V and 7 from J; bases not matched to a gene: 4. The CDR3 extends over 13 amino acids. CDR3 nucleotide sequence: TGTGCCAGTAGTCTCGGGACAGGGGATGAAGCTTTCTTT. Translating gives CASSLGTGDEAFF.

The rearrangement links TRBV20-1 to TRBJ2-7; 11 bases agree with TRBD2. Trimming took 6 bases from V and 3 from J; bases not matched to a gene: 4. Germline V CDR1 and CDR2: DFQATT, SNEGSKA (reference sequence). The CDR3 is made up of 13 amino acids. The CDR3 loop is CSAGGLADYEQYF. CDR3 nucleotides: TGCAGTGCCGGGGGACTAGCGGACTACGAGCAGTACTTC.

The chain is built from TRBV20-1 and TRBJ2-3, with unresolved D. The germline V and J ends were trimmed by 3 bases and 4 bases, with 8 bases remaining between them. Germline CDR1 and CDR2: DFQATT and SNEGSKA (reference sequence). The CDR3 length is 12 residues. The CDR3 is CSASPWPDTQYF. The CDR3 region has the DNA TGCAGTGCTAGTCCTTGGCCAGATACGCAGTATTTT.

This clonotype was seen just once. The CDR3 DNA follows: TGTGCCTGGGCTGGGACGGTGGATAATTCACCCCTCCACTTT. Protein sequence: CAWAGTVDNSPLHF. The V call is TRBV30, the J call TRBJ1-6, with a possible D match to TRBD1 (5 bases). The CDR3 is 14 residues long. CDR1 is GTSNPN and CDR2 is SVGIG in the germline V gene (reference sequence). With 5 bases removed from V and 5 bases from J, the gap between germline ends came to 13 bases.

The V and J genes are TRBV27 and TRBJ1-6; TRBD1 agrees at 9 bases. CDR3 length equals 16 residues. The germline V gene has CDR1 MNHEY and CDR2 SMNVEV (reference sequence). V dropped 2 bases and J dropped 7; count of bases not matched to a gene: 6. Here the CDR3 reads CASSLPGTGSNSPLHF. In DNA, the CDR3 is TGTGCCAGCAGTTTACCCGGGACAGGGTCAAATTCACCCCTCCACTTT.

The chain couples TRBV6-5 to TRBJ1-2; D is perhaps TRBD1 (6 bases). Trimming cost V 6 bases and J 0 bases, with 14 bases left between them. CDR1 is MNHEY, CDR2 SVGAGI, per germline. CDR3 length: 15 amino acids. The CDR3 protein is CASRDPGQPNYGYTF. In DNA, the CDR3 is TGTGCCAGCAGAGATCCGGGACAACCTAACTATGGCTACACCTTC.

The chain combines TRBV20-1 with TRBJ1-2, with 9 nucleotides matching TRBD1. The CDR3 has 15 residues. Germline lookup yields CDR1 DFQATT and CDR2 SNEGSKA (reference sequence). Losses at the gene ends were 5 bases for V and 6 bases for J; bases not matched to a gene: 13. The CDR3 DNA reads as TGCAGTGCTGGACGTCCCGGGACAGGGTTTGATGGCTACACCTTC. As protein: CSAGRPGTGFDGYTF.

This clonotype has only one observation. The chain employs TRBV29-1 and TRBJ1-1; no clear D gene. Germline loops: CDR1 SQVTM, CDR2 ANQGSEA. The CDR3 covers 13 residues. V lost 3 bases to trimming and J lost 1 base, with 9 bases between them. In DNA, the CDR3 is TGCAGCGTTGAGGTGCGTGGGAACACTGAAGCTTTCTTT. It yields the protein CSVEVRGNTEAFF. Full variable domain (remainder filled in from reference TRBV29-1 and TRBJ1-1): SAVISQKPSRDICQRGTSLTIQCQVDSQVTMMFWYRQQPGQSLTLIATANQGSEATYESGFVIDKFPISRPNLTFSTLTVSNMSPEDSSIYLCSVEVRGNTEAFFGQGTRLTVV.

The J gene is TRBJ2-1, the V gene TRBV4-1, with TRBD1 matching over 7 bases. With 1 base clipped from V and 6 bases from J, the junction kept 9 bases outside the gene matches. The germline CDR1 and CDR2 sequences are MGHRA and YSYEKL. This CDR3 is 16 amino acids long. The CDR3 DNA reads TGCGCCAGCAGCCAAGCTCCGGACAGGCGAAGCAATGAGCAGTTCTTC. It specifies CASSQAPDRRSNEQFF.

The chain uses TRBV12-3 or TRBV12-4 and TRBJ1-6, with D possibly being TRBD1 (5 bases). The CDR3 is 14 residues long. The V end lost 4 bases, the J end lost 9 bases, and 13 bases lay between the germline ends. The CDR3 DNA sequence: TGTGCCAGCAGTTATGCGGGGGGGAGTTCACCCCTCCACTTT. Its protein product is CASSYAGGSSPLHF.

This chain connects TRBV11-1 to TRBJ2-1; no firm D call. Germline V gene sequence: CDR1 SGHAT, CDR2 FQDESV (reference sequence). The ends were cut back, 4 bases at V and 4 bases at J, with 5 bases in the middle. The CDR3 runs to 12 residues. CDR3 bases: TGTGCCAGCAGCTCTCAGTACAATGAGCAGTTCTTC. It encodes CASSSQYNEQFF.

The J gene is TRBJ2-3, the V gene TRBV12-3 or TRBV12-4, with TRBD2 matching 10 bases. Unmatched junction bases numbered 8, after V lost 6 bases and J lost 2 bases. The CDR3 consists of 16 residues. Here the CDR3 reads CASRARSGGNTDTQYF. The CDR3 DNA sequence: TGTGCCAGCAGAGCTCGTAGCGGGGGGAACACAGATACGCAGTATTTT.